This entry lists 23 T cell receptor beta chains sequenced from one sample in a study of blood T cells in healthy people across ages. Then a second PCR, running about 7 to 11 cycles, was carried out with a sample-barcoded 5' primer and a J-beta primer mix. Using its own MiXCR run on the 5' RACE reads, TCRdb lists one record per CDR3 protein. The sample contains 500,000 to 600,000 distinct CDR3 sequences, 25% to 30% of which appear only once. Sequenced: blood. Receptors were obtained from a woman in her 70s in good health.

This clonotype has only a few counts. The gene calls are TRBV20-1 and TRBJ1-4, with 7 nucleotides matching TRBD1. With 6 bases clipped from V and 2 bases from J, the junction kept 15 bases outside the gene matches. Per the germline V gene, CDR1 is DFQATT and CDR2 is SNEGSKA (reference sequence). CDR3 length: 17 residues. This chain's CDR3 is CSASGTAGVRTNEKLFF. The CDR3 coding sequence is TGCAGTGCGAGTGGGACAGCCGGGGTTAGGACTAATGAAAAACTGTTTTTT.

The gene calls are TRBV5-1 and TRBJ2-1; D might be TRBD1 (5 bases). Deletions cut 4 bases from V and 8 bases from J, with 16 bases between. CDR1 and CDR2 (germline): SGHRS, YFSETQ. The CDR3 is 14 amino acids. The DNA for the CDR3 is TGCGCCAGCAGCCTAGGACAAGCATGGGATGAGCAGTTCTTC. This gives the protein CASSLGQAWDEQFF.

V and J are TRBV5-1 and TRBJ1-4; unclear D gene. Trimming took off 5 bases at V and 0 bases at J, with 8 bases between the two ends. The CDR3 spans 14 residues. Per the germline V gene, CDR1 is SGHRS and CDR2 is YFSETQ. The CDR3 here is CASSVGTTNEKLFF. Written as DNA, the CDR3 is TGCGCCAGCAGTGTAGGGACAACTAATGAAAAACTGTTTTTT.

This clonotype appeared a few times. The gene calls are TRBV6-2 or TRBV6-3 and TRBJ1-2, with TRBD1 matching over 8 bases. Germline V gene data show CDR1 as MNHEY and CDR2 as SVGEGT. Trimming at V came to 4 bases and at J to 2 bases, leaving 9 bases not matched to a gene. This CDR3 comprises 16 residues. As DNA, the CDR3 is TGTGCCAGCAGTTCCCCACCGGGACAGGAAAACTATGGCTACACCTTC. This translates into CASSSPPGQENYGYTF.

V gene TRBV20-1 combines with J gene TRBJ1-5, with no clear D. The CDR3 sequence is 13 residues long. Per germline, CDR1 DFQATT and CDR2 SNEGSKA (reference sequence). The V end lost 4 bases, the J end lost 4 bases, and 11 bases lay between the germline ends. The CDR3 region is CSATRSLNQPQHF. CDR3 coding DNA: TGCAGTGCTACCAGGTCCTTGAATCAGCCCCAGCATTTT.

The chain couples TRBV6-1 to TRBJ1-3; D gene unclear. Germline V lookup: CDR1 MNHNS, CDR2 SASEGT. With 10 bases removed from V and 0 bases from J, the gap between germline ends came to 19 bases. The CDR3 runs 16 residues. CDR3: CATARQFPSSGNTIYF. CDR3 sequence (DNA): TGTGCCACAGCACGGCAATTTCCGAGCTCTGGAAACACCATATATTTT.

About this clonotype: This CDR3 fails to terminate in the conserved phenylalanine or tryptophan, so it likely reflects a read error. The J gene is TRBJ2-7, the V gene TRBV20-1, with 12 bases lining up with TRBD2. The J call is uncertain, as TRBJ2-5 better fits the DNA end. This CDR3 has 18 amino acids. Germline V CDR1 and CDR2: DFQATT, SNEGSKA (reference sequence). In nucleotides, the CDR3 is TGCAGTGCTAGAGGGAACCCCACTAGCGGGGGGAATCAAGAGACCCAGTACCTC. Its protein is CSARGNPTSGGNQETQYL.

This clonotype came up a few times. The rearrangement links TRBV3-1 to TRBJ2-1; D uncertain. The CDR3 spans 11 residues. Trimming shortened V by 1 base and J by 14 bases, and 9 bases separated the two germline ends. Germline loops: CDR1 LGHDT, CDR2 YNNKEL (reference sequence). CDR3 sequence (DNA): TGTGCCAGCAGCCAAGGTCGGTTTGAGTTCTTC. Its protein product is CASSQGRFEFF.

This clonotype was counted a few times. The rearrangement links TRBV6-2 or TRBV6-3 to TRBJ2-4; 8 bases line up with TRBD2. CDR3 length: 16 residues. The V segment lost 0 bases and the J segment 9 bases; nucleotides outside the gene matches: 10. The germline gives CDR1 MNHEY, CDR2 SVGEGT. In DNA, the CDR3 is TGTGCCAGCAGTTACTCGAGTGGGACTAGAATTAGCATTCAGTACTTC. Translation: CASSYSSGTRISIQYF.

This clonotype was detected ten times or more. The CDR3 bases are TGTGCCAGCAGTTCAGGGGGACGAAGCTACGAGCAGTACTTC. Translated: CASSSGGRSYEQYF. V and J are TRBV12-3 or TRBV12-4 and TRBJ2-7, with 7 positions matching TRBD1. The CDR3 spans 14 residues. The ends lost 4 bases at V and 3 bases at J; junction bases unmatched: 6.

This clonotype was counted only a few times. This chain joins TRBV7-2 and TRBJ1-6; 8 nucleotides agree with TRBD1. CDR1 and CDR2 from the germline V gene are SGHTA and FQGNSA. J gave up 7 bases and V 4 bases, and 6 bases lay outside the gene matches. The CDR3 runs 15 residues. The CDR3 DNA sequence: TGTGCCAGCAGCTCCCAGGGGGCTCACAATTCACCCCTCCACTTT. This translates into CASSSQGAHNSPLHF. The variable domain in full, completed from reference TRBV7-2 and TRBJ1-6, reads GAGVSQSPSNKVTEKGKDVELRCDPISGHTALYWYRQSLGQGLEFLIYFQGNSAPDKSGLPSDRFSAERTGGSVSTLTIQRTQQEDSAVYLCASSSQGAHNSPLHFGNGTRLTVT.

This clonotype has a handful of counts. As the CDR3 is not closed by the conserved phenylalanine or tryptophan, this likely results from a read error. Because the CDR3's place on the DNA is in doubt, the DNA is left out and the CDR3 is given as listed by TCRdb. V usage is TRBV18 and J usage is TRBJ2-7. Germline V gene data show CDR1 as KGHSH and CDR2 as LQKENI. The CDR3 adds up to 9 amino acids, both ends counted. The CDR3 region is CASSPFRFS.

This clonotype was found a few times. The chain uses TRBV7-8 and TRBJ1-5; D is unresolved. The CDR3 loop spans 15 amino acids. Per the germline V gene, CDR1 is SGHVS and CDR2 is FQNEAQ. Trimming pared 4 bases from V and 4 bases from J, leaving 14 bases between. The DNA for the CDR3 is TGTGCCAGCAGCTACGGTAATAACCTTAATCAGCCCCAGCATTTT. Amino acids: CASSYGNNLNQPQHF.

This sequence joins TRBV5-1 and TRBJ2-3, with TRBD2 matching 7 bases. This CDR3 comprises 16 residues. Germline V gene data show CDR1 as SGHRS and CDR2 as YFSETQ. Unmatched junction bases numbered 8, after V lost 0 bases and J lost 4 bases. CDR3 DNA sequence: TGCGCCAGCAGCTTGGCACCGAGCGGGGCCCCAGATACGCAGTATTTT. Protein product: CASSLAPSGAPDTQYF.

This chain uses TRBV12-3 or TRBV12-4 with TRBJ2-2; TRBD2 is a possible D gene (5 bases). This CDR3 is built from 15 residues. Trimming stripped 5 bases from V and 1 base from J, with 11 bases between. The CDR3 coding sequence is TGTGCCAGCAGTGAGAACGGGGTGAACACCGGGGAGCTGTTTTTT. Its protein is CASSENGVNTGELFF.

This clonotype has more than one count but fewer than ten. The CDR3, as DNA: TGCGCCAGCAGCTTGTCGAACACAGATACGCAGTATTTT. As protein: CASSLSNTDTQYF. J is TRBJ2-3 and V is TRBV5-1; D is unresolved. V was cut by 1 base and J by 2 bases, with 5 bases left in between. The CDR3 runs 13 residues. Germline CDR1 and CDR2: SGHRS and YFSETQ.

V and J are TRBV20-1 and TRBJ1-4, with D tentatively TRBD1 (5 bases). This CDR3 is 14 amino acids long. Germline V gene lookup returns CDR1 DFQATT and CDR2 SNEGSKA (reference sequence). Trimming cost V 2 bases and J 4 bases, with 11 bases left between them. Here the CDR3 DNA reads TGCAGTGCTAGAATCCGCAGGGTTAATGAAAAACTGTTTTTT. Its protein is CSARIRRVNEKLFF.

This chain links TRBV4-3 with TRBJ2-5; 7 bases align to TRBD2. This CDR3 is built from 16 residues. V was pared by 0 bases and J by 5 bases, with 9 bases of the junction left unmatched. Germline V CDR1 and CDR2: LGHNA, YSLEER. The CDR3 DNA is TGCGCCAGCAGCCAAGATGTTTCTAGCGGTGGGGAGACCCAGTACTTC. Translated: CASSQDVSSGGETQYF.

This clonotype appeared a few times. V usage is TRBV5-1 and J usage is TRBJ1-1, with D possibly matching TRBD1 (5 bases). Trimming removed 2 bases at V and 1 base at J, with 12 bases between. The CDR3 extends over 15 amino acids. Germline V gene sequence: CDR1 SGHRS, CDR2 YFSETQ. CDR3 in DNA: TGCGCCAGCAGCTTTGATTATGGGGGGAACACTGAAGCTTTCTTT. Encoded protein: CASSFDYGGNTEAFF. Combining the CDR3 with reference TRBV5-1 and TRBJ1-1 gives the whole variable domain KAGVTQTPRYLIKTRGQQVTLSCSPISGHRSVSWYQQTPGQGLQFLFEYFSETQRNKGNFPGRFSGRQFSNSRSEMNVSTLELGDSALYLCASSFDYGGNTEAFFGQGTRLTVV.

This clonotype was picked up a small number of times. The chain combines TRBV20-1 with TRBJ2-5; D uncertain. The CDR3 is made up of 11 amino acids. Germline-derived CDR1 and CDR2 are DFQATT and SNEGSKA (reference sequence). V was shortened by 5 bases and J by 11 bases, with 15 bases between the two germline ends. The CDR3 nucleotides read TGCAGTGCTGAGAGTTCCCTAAGGCAGTACTTC. Translating gives CSAESSLRQYF.

The chain recombines TRBV10-3 with TRBJ1-5; 7 nucleotides align to TRBD1. Germline V CDR1 and CDR2: ENHRY, SYGVKD. The CDR3 sequence is 14 residues long. V was clipped by 6 bases and J by 0 bases; unmatched bases: 2. The CDR3 reads CAISQGDSNQPQHF. The CDR3 DNA sequence: TGTGCCATCAGCCAGGGGGATAGCAATCAGCCCCAGCATTTT.

This clonotype showed up just a few times. The gene calls are TRBV29-1 and TRBJ1-2, with 11 nucleotides matching TRBD1. Trimming took 4 bases from V and 2 from J; bases not matched to a gene: 3. The CDR3 runs to 14 residues. Germline V gives CDR1 SQVTM, CDR2 ANQGSEA. Written as DNA, the CDR3 is TGCAGCGTTGTGGACAGGGGGCAAAACTATGGCTACACCTTC. Encoded protein: CSVVDRGQNYGYTF.

This clonotype was recorded a few times. CDR3 nucleotide sequence: TGCGGCCCCGGGGAGCTGTTTTTT. It is translated as CGPGELFF. The chain has TRBV20-1 and TRBJ2-2; D unclear. The CDR3 has 8 residues. The germline gives CDR1 DFQATT, CDR2 SNEGSKA (reference sequence).